This T cell receptor beta chain was recovered during a study of regulatory T cells in long-lasting Graves disease. For TCR beta, libraries came from iRepertoire HTBI primers and Arm-PCR of CDR3 regions. Each CDR3 protein is one row after TCRdb ran MiXCR on the multiplex PCR reads. This table holds about 540,000 distinct CDR3 sequences, approximately 13% found once. V was clipped by 5 bases and J by 4 bases; unmatched bases: 8. The CDR3 sequence is 16 residues long. Germline V gene data show CDR1 as SGHAT and CDR2 as FQNNGV. Time point described: newly diagnosed GD, antithyroid drugs for less than 3 months. Extracted PBMC RNA gave rise to the TCR library. These data were also reused for a study on T cells in Graves' hyperthyroidism and ophthalmopathy. That publication notes: Researchers report that a 13 V-J model separated ophthalmopathy from stable hyperthyroidism.

The TCR was taken from a man younger than 45 with Graves disease. The sample here was peripheral blood mononuclear cells (PBMCs), taken at new diagnosis, from a patient treated with antithyroid drugs. V gene TRBV11-2 combines with J gene TRBJ2-2; 9 nucleotides agree with TRBD2. The chain's CDR3 is CASSVIAGDSTGELFF. The CDR3 nucleotides read TGTGCCAGCAGCGTCATAGCGGGAGATAGCACCGGGGAGCTGTTTTTT.